These 30 T cell receptor beta chains share one sample of origin, sequenced in a study of CD8 T cells in ankylosing spondylitis (dated by TCRdb to the late 2010s). Their cognate antigens are unknown. Study-level results and caveats: A TCR beta motif of fewer than 10 highly homologous amino acid variants appeared characteristic of blood from ankylosing spondylitis patients.

The library was built by means of 5' RACE. Reads for this sample came from an Illumina HiSeq 2500. TCRdb passed the public sequencing reads through fastp at Q25 and MiXCR, retaining productive beta sequences. Merged by CDR3 protein, the rows form single entries marked with the most common genes and DNA. Within this sample are approximately 400,000 distinct CDR3 sequences, with more than 25% of them counted one time only. The top ten hold 0.89% of the sample. The material sequenced was blood, either unsorted or a sorted T cell fraction (not recorded which). The receptors originated from a male donor with ankylosing spondylitis.

J is TRBJ2-1 and V is TRBV20-1; possibly TRBD1 or TRBD2 for D (5 bases each). Trimming pared 6 bases from V and 4 bases from J, leaving 16 bases between. The CDR3 spans 14 residues. CDR1 is DFQATT and CDR2 is SNEGSKA in the germline V gene (reference sequence). This CDR3 is CSALILGEYNEQFF. In nucleotides, the CDR3 is TGCAGTGCGCTTATTTTGGGGGAGTACAATGAGCAGTTCTTC.

The sample holds a few counts of this clonotype. The chain carries TRBV6-6 and TRBJ1-6; D unresolved. The ends were cut back, 2 bases at V and 12 bases at J, with 11 bases in the middle. Germline CDR1 is MNHNY and CDR2 is SVGAGI (reference sequence). The CDR3 has 13 residues. CDR3: CASSYRESEPLHF. The CDR3 nucleotides are TGTGCCAGCAGTTACAGGGAGAGCGAACCCCTCCACTTT.

This clonotype was recorded a few times. The chain uses TRBV6-1 and TRBJ1-1, with D tentatively TRBD1 (6 bases). The CDR3 spans 14 residues. Trimming removed 4 bases at V and 4 bases at J, with 13 bases between. The germline V gene encodes CDR1 MNHNS and CDR2 SASEGT. CDR3 region: CASSVNRVGTEAFF. The CDR3 DNA is TGTGCCAGCAGTGTCAACAGGGTCGGCACTGAAGCTTTCTTT.

A few counts support this clonotype. This rearrangement joins TRBV5-1 to TRBJ2-2; D might be TRBD2 (6 bases). Germline V lookup: CDR1 SGHRS, CDR2 YFSETQ. Trimming removed 4 bases from V and 8 bases from J, with 21 bases in between. There are 16 residues in the CDR3. The CDR3 DNA is TGCGCCAGCAGCGATCTAGCTGGAGGGCCCTCGGGGGAGCTGTTTTTT. It yields the protein CASSDLAGGPSGELFF.

The chain joins TRBV4-1 to TRBJ2-1, with 15 bases aligning to TRBD2. Germline V lookup: CDR1 MGHRA, CDR2 YSYEKL. J lost 8 bases, V lost 0 bases, and 11 bases had no gene match. This CDR3 is built from 19 residues. The CDR3 coding sequence is TGCGCCAGCAGCCAAGATTTAACGAGGACTAGCGGGAGGGTAGATGAGCAGTTCTTC. This gives the protein CASSQDLTRTSGRVDEQFF.

The rearrangement joins TRBV2 to TRBJ2-2; 10 bases match TRBD2. CDR1 and CDR2 from the germline V gene are SNHLY and FYNNEI. With 6 bases clipped from V and 5 bases from J, the junction kept 9 bases outside the gene matches. The CDR3 runs 16 residues. The CDR3 here is CASRAASGRRTGELFF. In nucleotides, the CDR3 is TGTGCCAGCAGGGCTGCTAGCGGGAGAAGGACCGGGGAGCTGTTTTTT.

This chain links TRBV24-1 with TRBJ2-3; TRBD2 is a possible D gene (6 bases). The CDR3 covers 16 residues. Germline V CDR1 and CDR2: KGHDR, SFDVKD. V lost 0 bases and J lost 6, with 15 bases in between. The CDR3 bases are TGTGCCACCAGTGATTTGCGAACGGGGAGGACGGATACGCAGTATTTT. This encodes CATSDLRTGRTDTQYF.

This clonotype was detected a few times. This chain links TRBV30 with TRBJ2-6; TRBD1 matches at 9 bases. Germline V CDR1 and CDR2: GTSNPN, SVGIG (reference sequence). The length of the CDR3 is 16 residues. V lost 2 bases, J lost 4 bases, and 6 bases stayed unmatched. The CDR3 reads CAWSTGGVSGANVLTF. DNA for the CDR3: TGTGCCTGGAGTACAGGGGGCGTTTCAGGGGCCAACGTCCTGACTTTC.

This chain uses TRBV20-1 with TRBJ2-1; tentatively, D is TRBD1 or TRBD2 (5 bases each). Between the trimmed V and J ends, which lost 3 bases and 6 bases, there was a span of 12 bases. CDR1 is DFQATT, CDR2 SNEGSKA, per germline (reference sequence). The CDR3 runs 13 residues. The CDR3 nucleotides are TGCAGTGCTAGCCCCGGGGCGGGCAATGAGCAGTTCTTC. Amino acid sequence: CSASPGAGNEQFF.

This rearrangement joins TRBV5-1 to TRBJ1-2; a weak D match, TRBD1 (6 bases). The CDR3 covers 15 residues. V gave up 0 bases and J gave up 5 bases, with 14 bases separating them. Germline-derived CDR1 and CDR2 are SGHRS and YFSETQ. CDR3 in amino acids: CASSLDPDRTYGYTF. DNA of the CDR3: TGCGCCAGCAGCTTGGATCCGGACAGAACTTATGGCTACACCTTC.

The CDR3 sequence is CASSFGYSYNEQFF. The CDR3 region has the DNA TGTGCCAGCAGTTTCGGGTACTCCTACAATGAGCAGTTCTTC. J is TRBJ2-1 and V is TRBV12-3 or TRBV12-4; D gene ambiguous. This CDR3 has 14 amino acids. The V end was cut by 3 bases, the J end by 0 bases, with 6 bases between.

This clonotype was detected a few times. The genes are TRBV5-1 and TRBJ2-7; TRBD1 aligns across 8 bases. The CDR3 totals 14 residues. Germline V gene data show CDR1 as SGHRS and CDR2 as YFSETQ. Trimming took 0 bases from V and 7 from J; bases not matched to a gene: 6. CDR3 loop: CASSLGTGSQEQYF. The DNA of the CDR3 is TGCGCCAGCAGCTTGGGGACAGGGTCGCAGGAGCAGTACTTC. The whole variable domain, filled in from reference TRBV5-1 and TRBJ2-7, reads KAGVTQTPRYLIKTRGQQVTLSCSPISGHRSVSWYQQTPGQGLQFLFEYFSETQRNKGNFPGRFSGRQFSNSRSEMNVSTLELGDSALYLCASSLGTGSQEQYFGPGTRLTVT.

The chain joins TRBV2 to TRBJ1-1; D is possibly TRBD1 (5 bases). Trimming removed 6 bases from V and 4 bases from J, with 15 bases in between. The length of the CDR3 is 14 residues. The germline CDR1 and CDR2 sequences are SNHLY and FYNNEI. The CDR3 reads CASSSGTSGTEAFF. The CDR3 nucleotides read TGTGCCAGCAGCTCCGGGACCTCCGGCACTGAAGCTTTCTTT.

This clonotype has only a few counts. V gene TRBV7-2 combines with J gene TRBJ2-5; TRBD1 is a possible D gene (6 bases). There are 13 residues in the CDR3. Trimming left V 3 bases short and J 3 bases short, with 8 bases between. CDR1 SGHTA and CDR2 FQGNSA come from the germline V gene. CDR3 region: CASSFYREETQYF. CDR3 bases: TGTGCCAGCAGCTTTTACAGGGAAGAGACCCAGTACTTC.

This clonotype was counted ten times or more. This rearrangement joins TRBV11-2 to TRBJ2-1; D uncertain. Germline assignment: CDR1 SGHAT and CDR2 FQNNGV. V was clipped by 5 bases and J by 6 bases, with 11 bases between them. The CDR3 loop spans 13 amino acids. The CDR3 here is CASSLNRGNEQFF. In DNA form, the CDR3 reads TGTGCCAGCAGCCTAAACCGAGGCAATGAGCAGTTCTTC.

This clonotype was seen once. The chain combines TRBV27 with TRBJ1-1, with D perhaps TRBD1 (5 bases). Germline V lookup: CDR1 MNHEY, CDR2 SMNVEV (reference sequence). V gave up 1 base and J gave up 1 base, with 10 bases separating them. The CDR3 is 15 amino acids. Here the CDR3 reads CASSLYFGANTEAFF. The CDR3 bases are TGTGCCAGCAGTTTATATTTTGGGGCGAACACTGAAGCTTTCTTT.

The V call is TRBV4-1, the J call TRBJ2-1, with TRBD2 as a possible D gene (6 bases). V was cut by 4 bases and J by 5 bases, with 15 bases left in between. The CDR3 is made up of 15 amino acids. In germline, CDR1 is MGHRA, CDR2 YSYEKL. The DNA for the CDR3 is TGCGCCAGCAGCCCAAGCTCTGGAGGGCACAATGAGCAGTTCTTC. This gives the protein CASSPSSGGHNEQFF.

A few counts support this clonotype. The chain joins TRBV19 to TRBJ2-2, with TRBD2 matching 15 bases. CDR1 is LNHDA, CDR2 SQIVND, per germline (reference sequence). The CDR3 has 19 amino acids. The trim removed 7 bases at V and 2 bases at J, leaving 11 bases unmatched. The CDR3 spells CASTSIGLAGGINTGELFF. CDR3 in DNA: TGTGCCAGTACCTCCATTGGACTAGCGGGAGGGATTAACACCGGGGAGCTGTTTTTT. Filled out from reference TRBV19 and TRBJ2-2, the complete variable domain reads DGGITQSPKYLFRKEGQNVTLSCEQNLNHDAMYWYRQDPGQGLRLIYYSQIVNDFQKGDIAEGYSVSREKKESFPLTVTSAQKNPTAFYLCASTSIGLAGGINTGELFFGEGSRLTVL.

This clonotype was detected only a few times. The chain uses TRBV20-1 and TRBJ1-2; 7 bases fit TRBD1. This CDR3 is 12 amino acids long. The germline V gene has CDR1 DFQATT and CDR2 SNEGSKA (reference sequence). J gave up 8 bases and V 4 bases, and 7 bases lay outside the gene matches. The DNA of the CDR3 is TGCAGTGCTACCGACAGGGCGGGAGGCTACACCTTC. Translating it yields CSATDRAGGYTF.

This clonotype has only a few counts. The chain combines TRBV7-9 with TRBJ1-5, with 9 bases fitting TRBD1. The V gene end was trimmed by 5 bases and the J gene end by 3 bases; junction bases not matched to a gene: 5. The germline gives CDR1 SEHNR, CDR2 FQNEAQ (reference sequence). There are 15 residues in the CDR3. CDR3 DNA: TGTGCCAGCAGCGGGGGGACAGGGATCAATCAGCCCCAGCATTTT. Amino acid sequence: CASSGGTGINQPQHF.

This clonotype was seen only a few times. The CDR3 spells CASSLGGSFGNQPQHF. The CDR3 coding sequence is TGCGCCAGCAGCTTGGGGGGGTCCTTTGGCAATCAGCCCCAGCATTTT. This chain uses TRBV5-1 with TRBJ1-5; possibly TRBD1 for D (5 bases). Looked up from germline, CDR1 is SGHRS and CDR2 is YFSETQ. This CDR3 is 16 amino acids long. Trimming removed 0 bases from V and 2 bases from J, with 12 bases in between.

This clonotype has more than one count but fewer than ten. This chain uses TRBV20-1 with TRBJ1-5; the D is unclear. V lost 3 bases and J lost 5, with 5 bases in between. Germline V CDR1 and CDR2: DFQATT, SNEGSKA (reference sequence). The CDR3 spans 11 residues. The CDR3, as DNA: TGCAGTGCTAGTCGGGATCAGCCCCAGCATTTT. It specifies CSASRDQPQHF.

The rearrangement links TRBV7-9 to TRBJ1-2; D gene uncertain. The V gene lost 8 bases and the J gene lost 0 bases, with 7 bases spanning the gap. CDR3 size: 12 residues. Per the germline V gene, CDR1 is SEHNR and CDR2 is FQNEAQ (reference sequence). The CDR3 protein is CASGRSNYGYTF. The CDR3, as DNA: TGTGCCAGCGGTCGATCTAACTATGGCTACACCTTC.

This clonotype has only a few counts. The chain recombines TRBV20-1 with TRBJ1-3, with TRBD1 matching 9 bases. Germline V lookup: CDR1 DFQATT, CDR2 SNEGSKA (reference sequence). Trimming at V came to 4 bases and at J to 7 bases, leaving 11 bases not matched to a gene. The CDR3 runs to 15 residues. CDR3 in DNA: TGCAGTGCTATTTCCGGGACAGGGATTCGGAACACCATATATTTT. It encodes CSAISGTGIRNTIYF.

This clonotype has more than one count but fewer than ten. The chain links TRBV10-2 to TRBJ2-7; tentative D call: TRBD2 (6 bases). CDR3 size: 13 residues. Germline-derived CDR1 and CDR2 are WSHSY and SAAADI. V was shortened by 10 bases and J by 2 bases, with 15 bases between the two germline ends. The CDR3 sequence: CATRSGPAYEQYF. CDR3 bases: TGCGCCACCCGTAGCGGCCCTGCCTACGAGCAGTACTTC.

V gene TRBV20-1 combines with J gene TRBJ1-1, with no clear D. The CDR3 totals 13 residues. V lost 7 bases, J lost 4 bases, and 16 bases lay in between. Germline CDR1 DFQATT, CDR2 SNEGSKA (reference sequence). The CDR3 DNA follows: TGCAGTGTCCAGAGTGGACTGACCACTGAAGCTTTCTTT. Encoded protein: CSVQSGLTTEAFF.

The V and J genes are TRBV29-1 and TRBJ2-5; 12 bases map to TRBD1. The junction had 10 bases not matched to a gene; V was cut back by 6 bases and J by 5 bases. Germline V gene sequence: CDR1 SQVTM, CDR2 ANQGSEA. The CDR3 totals 15 residues. The CDR3 sequence: CSVHRDRGPRETQYF. The CDR3 DNA follows: TGCAGCGTACACCGGGACAGGGGGCCCCGGGAGACCCAGTACTTC.

This clonotype has only a few counts. V is TRBV5-1 and J is TRBJ2-5; D may be TRBD2 (6 bases). V gave up 4 bases and J gave up 2 bases, with 12 bases separating them. This CDR3 is 14 amino acids long. Per the germline V gene, CDR1 is SGHRS and CDR2 is YFSETQ. In DNA, the CDR3 is TGCGCCAGCAGCCTACGGGGGTTTCAAGAGACCCAGTACTTC. As protein: CASSLRGFQETQYF. The full variable domain, completed using reference TRBV5-1 and TRBJ2-5, is KAGVTQTPRYLIKTRGQQVTLSCSPISGHRSVSWYQQTPGQGLQFLFEYFSETQRNKGNFPGRFSGRQFSNSRSEMNVSTLELGDSALYLCASSLRGFQETQYFGPGTRLLVL.

In this sample, this clonotype turned up many times. CDR3 sequence reads: CASSPQAGGPPYNEQFF. Here the CDR3 DNA reads TGTGCCAGCAGCCCCCAGGCGGGAGGGCCCCCCTACAATGAGCAGTTCTTC. The V gene is TRBV7-2, the J gene TRBJ2-1; 9 nucleotides line up with TRBD2. Looked up from germline, CDR1 is SGHTA and CDR2 is FQGNSA. CDR3 size: 17 residues. V trimming: 5 bases; J trimming: 2 bases; junction bases outside the gene matches: 10. Full variable domain (outside the CDR3, taken from reference TRBV7-2 and TRBJ2-1): GAGVSQSPSNKVTEKGKDVELRCDPISGHTALYWYRQSLGQGLEFLIYFQGNSAPDKSGLPSDRFSAERTGGSVSTLTIQRTQQEDSAVYLCASSPQAGGPPYNEQFFGPGTRLTVL.

V is TRBV20-1 and J is TRBJ2-1; 9 nucleotides agree with TRBD2. The CDR3 is 15 amino acids. Germline CDR1 DFQATT, CDR2 SNEGSKA (reference sequence). Germline trimming cut 6 bases from V and 9 bases from J; bases unmatched to any gene: 15. Here the CDR3 DNA reads TGCAGTGCCATCTATGGGCTAGCGGGACTAAGTGAGCAGTTCTTC. Translating gives CSAIYGLAGLSEQFF.